One sample yielded the 13 T cell receptor beta chains listed below, sequenced in a study of T-cell memory formation after mild COVID-19. MiXCR, applied by TCRdb to the 5' RACE reads, yields one record per CDR3 protein. The repertoire holds roughly 340,000 distinct CDR3 sequences, with 15% as singletons. The source material was PBMCs or a T cell subset sorted from them (not recorded which). The receptors originated from a man between 18 and 29 years old who had mild COVID-19 (a few samples of this study predate the infection). Cell type and time point are not known.

Only a few counts were recorded for this clonotype. The genes are TRBV5-1 and TRBJ2-3, with 9 bases matching TRBD2. V shed 5 bases, J shed 6 bases, and the junction held 7 bases outside the gene matches. This CDR3 comprises 14 residues. CDR1 and CDR2 from the germline V gene are SGHRS and YFSETQ. CDR3 loop: CASSSGTSPDTQYF. For the CDR3, the DNA is TGCGCCAGCAGTTCCGGGACTAGCCCCGATACGCAGTATTTT.

The gene calls are TRBV6-5 and TRBJ1-6; possibly TRBD1 for D (5 bases). CDR3 size: 14 residues. Looked up from germline, CDR1 is MNHEY and CDR2 is SVGAGI. Trimming removed 6 bases from V and 7 bases from J, with 13 bases in between. CDR3 protein: CASSPPGTNSPLHF. CDR3 bases: TGTGCCAGCAGCCCACCGGGGACGAATTCACCCCTCCACTTT.

The V and J genes are TRBV7-9 and TRBJ2-1, with TRBD2 matching over 12 bases. The trim removed 5 bases at V and 0 bases at J, leaving 8 bases unmatched. This CDR3 is built from 18 residues. Per the germline V gene, CDR1 is SEHNR and CDR2 is FQNEAQ (reference sequence). Here the CDR3 reads CASSPTSGGPSSYNEQFF. The CDR3 region has the DNA TGTGCCAGCAGCCCGACTAGCGGGGGCCCCAGCTCCTACAATGAGCAGTTCTTC. The variable domain in full, with the rest retrieved from reference TRBV7-9 and TRBJ2-1, is DTGVSQNPRHKITKRGQNVTFRCDPISEHNRLYWYRQTLGQGPEFLTYFQNEAQLEKSRLLSDRFSAERPKGSFSTLEIQRTEQGDSAMYLCASSPTSGGPSSYNEQFFGPGTRLTVL.

In this sample, this clonotype turned up a few times. The gene calls are TRBV7-2 and TRBJ1-2; TRBD1 agrees at 9 bases. Germline assignment: CDR1 SGHTA and CDR2 FQGNSA. The CDR3 is 14 residues long. The ends lost 5 bases at V and 6 bases at J; junction bases unmatched: 7. CDR3 nucleotides: TGTGCCAGCAGCCCTCTGGGACAGGGCGATGGCTACACCTTC. Translating gives CASSPLGQGDGYTF.

This clonotype was recorded a few times. CDR3 protein: CASSLGFYEQYF. In nucleotides, the CDR3 is TGCGCCAGCAGCTTGGGGTTCTACGAGCAGTACTTC. The chain employs TRBV5-1 and TRBJ2-7; D remains ambiguous. This CDR3 has 12 residues. CDR1 is SGHRS and CDR2 is YFSETQ in the germline V gene. V was cut by 0 bases and J by 3 bases, with 4 bases left in between.

This clonotype was counted only a few times. The chain couples TRBV12-5 to TRBJ2-1; no clear D gene. In germline, CDR1 is LGHNT, CDR2 FRNRAP. Trimming left V 2 bases short and J 4 bases short, with 6 bases between. The CDR3 consists of 13 residues. The CDR3: CASGLLRYNEQFF. Here the CDR3 DNA reads TGTGCTAGTGGTTTGTTGCGGTACAATGAGCAGTTCTTC.

This clonotype has a count of ten or more. The gene calls are TRBV5-1 and TRBJ1-1; D gene uncertain. The V and J ends lost 5 bases and 2 bases respectively, with 4 bases between them. The CDR3 extends over 11 amino acids. CDR1 and CDR2 (germline): SGHRS, YFSETQ. Here the CDR3 DNA reads TGCGCCAGCAGAAGTAACACTGAAGCTTTCTTT. Protein product: CASRSNTEAFF. The complete variable domain, with remaining parts taken from reference TRBV5-1 and TRBJ1-1, reads KAGVTQTPRYLIKTRGQQVTLSCSPISGHRSVSWYQQTPGQGLQFLFEYFSETQRNKGNFPGRFSGRQFSNSRSEMNVSTLELGDSALYLCASRSNTEAFFGQGTRLTVV.

This clonotype was recorded many times. This rearrangement joins TRBV4-2 to TRBJ2-3; D gene ambiguous. Germline V gene sequence: CDR1 LGHNA, CDR2 YNFKEQ. V lost 0 bases to trimming and J lost 3 bases, with 10 bases between them. This CDR3 is built from 15 residues. The CDR3 DNA is TGTGCCAGCAGCCAAGACGCCGGCCCAACAGATACGCAGTATTTT. Residues: CASSQDAGPTDTQYF.

This clonotype was picked up a small number of times. This chain uses TRBV20-1 with TRBJ1-2, with 10 nucleotides matching TRBD1. V trimming: 6 bases; J trimming: 4 bases; junction bases outside the gene matches: 11. Germline loops: CDR1 DFQATT, CDR2 SNEGSKA (reference sequence). There are 15 residues in the CDR3. The CDR3 nucleotides are TGCAGTGCCGTAAAGTCCGGGACAGGGGCCTATGGCTACACCTTC. Translating it yields CSAVKSGTGAYGYTF.

The chain couples TRBV6-5 to TRBJ1-3; 7 nucleotides align to TRBD1. The CDR3 is made up of 17 amino acids. With V trimmed by 0 bases and J by 4 bases, 9 bases remained unmatched. CDR1 and CDR2 from the germline V gene are MNHEY and SVGAGI. CDR3 in DNA: TGTGCCAGCAGTTACTCCATCAAGGGGGCTTACGGAAACACCATATATTTT. Translated, it gives CASSYSIKGAYGNTIYF.

This chain links TRBV5-1 with TRBJ2-1, with 10 bases that match TRBD1. The CDR3 runs to 14 residues. Losses at the gene ends were 3 bases for V and 9 bases for J; bases not matched to a gene: 6. Germline assignment: CDR1 SGHRS and CDR2 YFSETQ. The CDR3, as DNA: TGCGCCAGCAGCTCCGGGACAGGGGCTTTTGAGCAGTTCTTC. Amino acid sequence: CASSSGTGAFEQFF.

The rearrangement uses TRBV6-2 or TRBV6-3 and TRBJ1-5; 8 bases agree with TRBD1. In germline, CDR1 is MNHEY, CDR2 SVGEGT. The ends lost 5 bases at V and 7 bases at J; junction bases unmatched: 4. The length of the CDR3 is 13 residues. The CDR3 bases are TGTGCCAGCAGTACGGACAGGGACCAGCCCCAGCATTTT. It yields the protein CASSTDRDQPQHF.

DNA of the CDR3: TGTGCCAGCAGCCATCGATCGGTCAGCTACACCTTC. It translates to CASSHRSVSYTF. This sequence joins TRBV6-2 or TRBV6-3 and TRBJ1-2; D not certain. Trimming took 6 bases from V and 9 from J, leaving 14 bases between them. The CDR3 has 12 residues. Per germline, CDR1 MNHEY and CDR2 SVGEGT.